The following is a T cell receptor beta chain sequence with its context. What this receptor recognizes is not known. No per-base quality is available; no much larger clone lies one base away. This entry comes from a study of CD8+CD57+ T cells in acquired aplastic anemia (dated by TCRdb to 2017 to 2018). General notes on the study: A mean of approximately 3 ug of DNA, ranging from about 0.17 to 30 ug, was extracted from sorted CD4+ and CD8+ cells. CD8+CD57+ expansion was defined as frequency above the mean frequency observed in healthy subjects. Study-level results and caveats: Twenty-nine CD8+ CDR3 sequences were shared between patients and controls but appeared highly expressed in patients and within their immunodominant clones. CD8+ Simpson's diversity did not differ significantly between patients and healthy controls (P=0.060).

Genomic DNA served as template for TCR beta VDJ combination and CDR3 sequence profiling. TCR repertoire sequencing was run on an Illumina HiSeq 2000. In the authors' own workflow: Repertoires were assessed using TRBV/TRBJ rearrangement plots, CDR3 size and DJ length profiles, and Simpson's diversity index. Whichever DNA sequence was most abundant in the deep sequencing data was defined as the immunodominant clone. CDR3 amino acid sequences were checked for sharing between subjects and were compared against published repertoires and the VDJdb database. The public reads were run again by TCRdb, first through fastp at Q25 and then through MiXCR, and only productive beta chains were kept. Identical CDR3 protein sequences are pooled into one entry, listed with their most common genes and DNA. TCRdb assigned the V and J calls; the authors' analysis was not used. Counted in this sample were under 200,000 distinct CDR3 sequences; more than 45% of them appeared once. In total, the top ten clones hold over 7.5% of the sample.

Patients chosen for sequencing had shown expansion of CD8+CD57+ cells by flow cytometry. Every patient had severe acquired aplastic anemia, diagnosed using the International Study of Aplastic Anemia and Agranulocytosis and Camitta criteria. No therapy had been received by the patients at the time of blood sampling. In this study, sorted CD4+ and CD8+ T cells from the blood of healthy subjects and of severe aplastic anemia patients had their TCR repertoires deep-sequenced. Patients were enrolled under clinicaltrials.gov protocols 00001620, 01623167, 00001397, 00071045, 00081523 and 00961064 in the USA. Ficoll-Paque density gradient centrifugation was used to isolate peripheral blood mononuclear cells. CD4+ and CD8+ T cells were sorted by FACS or magnetic beads before DNA extraction. Including the terminal cysteine and phenylalanine, the CDR3 comprises 14 residues. Just the 42-base CDR3 DNA is kept, in frame starting at base 1. A distance of 18 bases separates the germline ends of V and J, which lose 7 bases and 6 bases respectively. CDR1 and CDR2 were assigned from the germline V gene as ENHRY and SYGVKD.

The sequence joins TRBV10-3 to TRBJ1-1, with TRBD1 perhaps the D gene, on 6 matching bases. Sequencing used sorted CD4+, CD8+, or CD8+CD57+ T cells (not recorded which) from PBMCs. This receptor was obtained from a human donor with aplastic anemia. The DNA is TGTGCCATCACGAGAGGAGGACAGAGCTCTGAAGCTTTCTTT. It translates to CAITRGGQSSEAFF.